This T cell receptor (beta chain) was observed in a study of blood T cell repertoires in COVID-19. At the level of the study: Collection of acute and convalescent COVID-19 samples took place in the United States, Italy and Spain. T cells, B-cell-depleted T cells, or PBMCs provided the cDNA or gDNA that served as material.

In the source study's methods: For nucleated cells, counts were estimated from reference gene primer amplification. The table came from immunoSEQ multiplex PCR; TCRdb's copy has only in-frame clones and leaves some out. The V and J calls and clone size are taken from that table; D and trimming were inferred from the DNA. The sample has tens of thousands of clones, roughly 84% seen once. Germline lookup yields CDR1 LGHDT and CDR2 YNNKEL (reference sequence). The CDR3 covers 19 residues. With 0 bases clipped from V and 5 bases from J, the junction kept 12 bases outside the gene matches. The TCR comes from a human donor in a cohort sampled during active COVID-19. Sequencing was performed on peripheral blood. The rearrangement links TRBV3-1 (or the pseudogene TRBV3-2) to TRBJ2-2; 10 bases align to TRBD2. In nucleotides, the CDR3 is TGTGCCAGCAGCCAAGATCGTCGAGCGGGGGGGCCTTTGACCGGGGAGCTGTTTTTT. This codes for CASSQDRRAGGPLTGELFF.